The entry below gives a single T cell receptor beta chain sequence along with its context. V lost 4 bases and J 11 bases, leaving 14 bases between the germline ends. This CDR3 comprises 12 residues. Germline values: CDR1 MGHDK, CDR2 SYGVNS. Drawn from each donor were around 9.1 milliliters of peripheral blood. Total RNA was isolated from each sample in quantities of at least 6 micrograms. This entry belongs to a study of blood T cells in healthy people across ages. Then a second PCR, running roughly 7 to 11 cycles, was carried out with a sample-barcoded 5' primer and a J-beta primer mix. TCRdb recomputed calls from the 5' RACE reads with MiXCR, one row per CDR3 protein. The repertoire holds approximately 1,000,000 distinct CDR3 sequences, with around 45% as singletons.

This sequence originates from a woman aged 55-75 years in good health. Sequenced: blood. V gene TRBV25-1 combines with J gene TRBJ2-5; D may be TRBD2 (7 bases). The chain's CDR3 is CASSAQGGKQYF. CDR3 bases: TGTGCCAGCAGTGCACAGGGAGGGAAGCAGTACTTC.